This TCR beta chain was recovered during a study of shared clonotypes between healthy human individuals. Germline CDR1 is SGHRS and CDR2 is YFSETQ. CDR3 length equals 18 residues. V was clipped by 4 bases and J by 1 base; unmatched bases: 9. Data came from immunoSEQ multiplex PCR; TCRdb stores just in-frame clones and leaves some out. The table includes 2 million to 2.5 million clones, more than 80% detected once. The specimen sequenced was naive CD4+ T cells from PBMCs. Indicated subset: CD45RA+ positively selected. The TCR was taken from a man between 18 and 29 years old in good health. Some clones in this sample may be carry-over from other donors' samples. This rearrangement joins TRBV5-1 to TRBJ2-5; TRBD2 agrees at 14 bases. This CDR3 is CASSPGLAGVSFQETQYF. The CDR3 DNA reads TGCGCCAGCAGCCCGGGACTAGCGGGAGTAAGTTTCCAAGAGACCCAGTACTTC.